This passage covers 23 T cell receptor beta chains from one sample sequenced in a study of identical twins. Each CDR3 protein gets one entry after TCRdb re-called the 5' RACE reads with MiXCR. This sample has 200,000 or so distinct CDR3 sequences; about 16% occur once, and the top ten carry over 35%. The sample was also linked to a second study, of T cells expressing NK-cell markers.

The sample was CD8+ T cells sorted from blood. The receptors were gathered from a woman between 18 and 29 years old in good health.

The CDR3: CASSFFVLQREADTQYF. The CDR3 DNA reads as TGTGCCAGCAGTTTTTTTGTCCTCCAGCGGGAGGCAGATACGCAGTATTTT. The rearrangement joins TRBV12-3 or TRBV12-4 to TRBJ2-3; 9 bases fit TRBD2. Germline trimming cut 3 bases from V and 4 bases from J; bases unmatched to any gene: 11. CDR3 length equals 17 residues.

This clonotype was detected only a few times. The V and J genes are TRBV6-2 or TRBV6-3 and TRBJ1-1; TRBD1 matches at 9 bases. Germline V gene lookup returns CDR1 MNHEY and CDR2 SVGEGT. V shed 6 bases, J shed 4 bases, and the junction held 6 bases outside the gene matches. This CDR3 is 14 amino acids long. The CDR3 here is CASRFSTGGTEAFF. The CDR3 DNA follows: TGTGCCAGCAGGTTTTCGACAGGGGGCACTGAAGCTTTCTTT.

CDR3 sequence: CASSDGGSTTDTQYF. As DNA, the CDR3 is TGTGCCAGCAGCGATGGCGGGTCGACAACAGATACGCAGTATTTT. The rearrangement links TRBV9 to TRBJ2-3; maybe TRBD2 (5 bases). This CDR3 has 15 amino acids. Trimming left V 3 bases short and J 3 bases short, with 14 bases between. Looked up from germline, CDR1 is SGDLS and CDR2 is YYNGEE.

This clonotype was seen a handful of times. The chain recombines TRBV4-3 with TRBJ2-5; no reliable D call. This CDR3 comprises 16 residues. Trimming pared 0 bases from V and 5 bases from J, leaving 16 bases between. Per germline, CDR1 LGHNA and CDR2 YSLEER. CDR3 loop: CASSQDSRSLWETQYF. The DNA of the CDR3 is TGCGCCAGCAGCCAAGATTCTCGGTCCCTCTGGGAGACCCAGTACTTC.

A few counts support this clonotype. This rearrangement joins TRBV5-1 to TRBJ2-7, with 7 nucleotides matching TRBD2. V lost 4 bases and J lost 5; bases outside the gene matches: 9. This CDR3 contains 14 residues. CDR1 and CDR2 (germline): SGHRS, YFSETQ. CDR3 region: CASSPPGGSDEQYF. The CDR3 coding sequence is TGCGCCAGCAGCCCTCCTGGCGGGAGCGACGAGCAGTACTTC.

This clonotype was seen many times. The genes are TRBV6-5 and TRBJ2-1; perhaps TRBD2 as D (5 bases). The CDR3 runs 12 residues. Deletions cut 4 bases from V and 7 bases from J, with 8 bases between. Germline CDR1 reads MNHEY; CDR2 reads SVGAGI. CDR3 bases: TGTGCCAGCAGTTTCCCGGGGAATGAGCAGTTCTTC. Amino acids: CASSFPGNEQFF.

This clonotype turned up a few times. The chain carries TRBV9 and TRBJ2-3; TRBD2 agrees at 9 bases. The CDR3 covers 15 residues. Trimming took 3 bases from V and 3 from J; bases not matched to a gene: 5. Per the germline V gene, CDR1 is SGDLS and CDR2 is YYNGEE. The CDR3 spells CASSGSSGNTDTQYF. The CDR3 DNA reads as TGTGCCAGCAGCGGTTCTAGCGGGAATACAGATACGCAGTATTTT.

This clonotype came up a few times. The chain is built from TRBV2 and TRBJ2-1; 12 bases map to TRBD2. The J segment lost 8 bases and the V segment lost 9 bases, leaving 17 bases of the junction unmatched. The CDR3 runs to 17 residues. CDR1 is SNHLY, CDR2 FYNNEI, per germline. The CDR3 loop is CARYHYRLAGVMDEQFF. The CDR3 coding sequence is TGTGCCAGGTATCACTACCGACTAGCGGGAGTTATGGATGAGCAGTTCTTC.

The rearrangement uses TRBV12-3 or TRBV12-4 and TRBJ2-1; no clear D gene. This CDR3 is 14 amino acids long. The ends were cut back, 3 bases at V and 9 bases at J, with 15 bases in the middle. The CDR3 here is CASSFGVAALEQFF. Here the CDR3 DNA reads TGTGCCAGCAGTTTCGGCGTGGCGGCTCTTGAGCAGTTCTTC.

The chain carries TRBV9 and TRBJ2-1, with 11 bases that match TRBD2. The trim removed 3 bases at V and 7 bases at J, leaving 6 bases unmatched. Germline V gives CDR1 SGDLS, CDR2 YYNGEE. This CDR3 contains 15 residues. CDR3 in DNA: TGTGCCAGCAGCGAACTAGCGGGAGCGGGAAATGAGCAGTTCTTC. Amino acid sequence: CASSELAGAGNEQFF.

V usage is TRBV7-6 and J usage is TRBJ2-7; the D gene is possibly TRBD1 (5 bases). In germline, CDR1 is SGHVS, CDR2 FNYEAQ. V was trimmed by 3 bases and J by 3 bases, leaving 6 bases between them. CDR3 length: 12 amino acids. Here the CDR3 reads CASSFRGYEQYF. The DNA for the CDR3 is TGTGCCAGCAGCTTTAGGGGCTACGAGCAGTACTTC. Looking up the rest from reference TRBV7-6 and TRBJ2-7 gives the full variable domain: GAGVSQSPRYKVTKRGQDVALRCDPISGHVSLYWYRQALGQGPEFLTYFNYEAQQDKSGLPNDRFSAERPEGSISTLTIQRTEQRDSAMYRCASSFRGYEQYFGPGTRLTVT.

The chain combines TRBV27 with TRBJ2-5, with 8 bases identical to TRBD1. The CDR3 runs to 13 residues. Trimming took 10 bases from V and 6 from J; bases not matched to a gene: 10. CDR1 and CDR2 (germline): MNHEY, SMNVEV (reference sequence). The CDR3 here is CATYGTGSQTQYF. Here the CDR3 DNA reads TGTGCCACCTACGGGACAGGTTCACAGACCCAGTACTTC.

In its sample, this clonotype was seen a few times. This chain uses TRBV7-9 with TRBJ2-3, with 7 bases fitting TRBD1. The V and J ends lost 5 bases and 5 bases, in that order; junction bases with no gene match: 13. The CDR3 sequence is 16 residues long. Germline V gene data show CDR1 as SEHNR and CDR2 as FQNEAQ (reference sequence). The CDR3 protein is CASSPGPDRFLDTQYF. CDR3 nucleotides: TGTGCCAGCAGCCCCGGCCCGGACAGGTTCTTAGATACGCAGTATTTT.

The rearrangement links TRBV29-1 to TRBJ1-1, with 7 positions matching TRBD1. This CDR3 is built from 13 residues. From germline, CDR1 is SQVTM and CDR2 ANQGSEA. The trim removed 6 bases at V and 2 bases at J, leaving 6 bases unmatched. DNA for the CDR3: TGCAGCGTGACGGGACAGTCTAACACTGAAGCTTTCTTT. Its protein product is CSVTGQSNTEAFF.

This clonotype was counted a few times. The chain uses TRBV6-4 and TRBJ1-2; D is unclear. Germline-derived CDR1 and CDR2 are MRHNA and SNTAGT. Between the trimmed V and J ends, which lost 2 bases and 2 bases, there was a span of 3 bases. This CDR3 is built from 12 residues. The CDR3 coding sequence is TGTGCCAGCAGTGACGGCAACTATGGCTACACCTTC. It yields the protein CASSDGNYGYTF.

This clonotype was detected ten times or more. The CDR3 coding sequence is TGTGCCAGCAGTTACTGGGGAGGCAGGTCGGAGACTGAAGCTTTCTTT. Translation gives CASSYWGGRSETEAFF. The chain employs TRBV6-5 and TRBJ1-1; D is uncertain. Germline V lookup: CDR1 MNHEY, CDR2 SVGAGI. V dropped 1 base and J dropped 5 bases, with 17 bases sitting between them. The CDR3 extends over 16 amino acids.

This clonotype was counted only a few times. The rearrangement links TRBV20-1 to TRBJ1-1, with 7 bases fitting TRBD1. Unmatched junction bases numbered 3, after V lost 1 base and J lost 1 base. CDR3 size: 14 residues. From germline, CDR1 is DFQATT and CDR2 SNEGSKA (reference sequence). The CDR3 DNA sequence: TGCAGTGCTAGAGGACAGGGCCAGAACACTGAAGCTTTCTTT. Translation: CSARGQGQNTEAFF.

This clonotype was found a few times. V usage is TRBV5-5 and J usage is TRBJ2-7; D call uncertain. Trimming shortened V by 2 bases and J by 5 bases, and 14 bases separated the two germline ends. CDR3 length: 14 residues. From germline, CDR1 is SGHKS and CDR2 YYEKEE (reference sequence). The CDR3 sequence is CASSFLTLEDEQYF. For the CDR3, the DNA is TGTGCCAGCAGCTTCCTAACGTTAGAGGACGAGCAGTACTTC.

This clonotype came up a few times. The chain has TRBV6-1 and TRBJ2-7, with 9 positions matching TRBD1. The V and J ends lost 2 bases and 3 bases, in that order; junction bases with no gene match: 2. The CDR3 spans 14 residues. Looked up from germline, CDR1 is MNHNS and CDR2 is SASEGT. CDR3 sequence reads: CASSEYRGLYEQYF. CDR3 in DNA: TGTGCCAGCAGTGAATACAGGGGGCTCTACGAGCAGTACTTC.

The V call is TRBV27, the J call TRBJ2-1; TRBD2 aligns across 11 bases. CDR3 length equals 14 residues. Trimming cost V 2 bases and J 13 bases; bases outside gene matches: 7. The germline CDR1 and CDR2 sequences are MNHEY and SMNVEV (reference sequence). The CDR3 sequence is CASSLSLAGGIQFF. The CDR3 nucleotides read TGTGCCAGCAGTTTAAGTCTAGCGGGGGGTATTCAGTTCTTC.

This chain links TRBV12-3 or TRBV12-4 with TRBJ1-4; 8 nucleotides match TRBD1. The ends lost 7 bases at V and 8 bases at J; junction bases unmatched: 9. This CDR3 comprises 14 residues. This CDR3 reads CASTLGGQEEKLFF. For the CDR3, the DNA is TGTGCCAGCACCCTAGGGGGACAGGAAGAAAAACTGTTTTTT.

The chain joins TRBV6-5 to TRBJ1-5; no clear D. This CDR3 spans 15 amino acids. Germline CDR1 is MNHEY and CDR2 is SVGAGI. V gave up 0 bases and J gave up 6 bases, with 12 bases separating them. The CDR3 DNA sequence: TGTGCCAGCAGTTACTCGCGACCCCTCGGTCAGCCCCAGCATTTT. Residues: CASSYSRPLGQPQHF.

This clonotype was counted at least ten times. The chain joins TRBV12-3 or TRBV12-4 to TRBJ2-5; 7 bases fit TRBD1. Unmatched junction bases numbered 6, after V lost 3 bases and J lost 2 bases. This CDR3 has 15 residues. The CDR3 DNA sequence: TGTGCCAGCAGTTTCCTCTCAGGGGGACAAGAGACCCAGTACTTC. Translating gives CASSFLSGGQETQYF.